A selection of T cell receptor beta chains follows, all from one sample in a study of T-cell reconstitution after alpha-beta-depleted transplantation in children. TCRdb reprocessed the PCR reads with MiXCR, giving one entry per CDR3 protein. The data contain 600,000 or so distinct CDR3 sequences, more than 20% of them singletons. Sample: PBMCs, mostly from graft donor cells, taken 360 days after TCRalphabeta/CD19-depleted stem cell transplant. The receptors here all came from a boy under two years old who had a stem cell transplant for acute myeloid leukemia, so the T cells may come from the graft donor. CDR3s include the opening cysteine and the closing phenylalanine or tryptophan. D genes are given only for firm matches. Size values are once, few and many counts, or a class for expanded clones, and some rows have none.

many	TRBV9	NA	TRBJ2-2	CASSVATDKVHTGELFF	TGTGCCAGCAGCGTAGCGACAGACAAAGTACACACCGGGGAGCTGTTTTTT
many	TRBV29-1	TRBD2	TRBJ2-5	CSDRLAGGTQYF	TGCAGCGACCGACTAGCGGGGGGGACCCAGTACTTC
many	TRBV20-1	NA	TRBJ2-2	CSATPRGGPGELFF	TGCAGTGCTACACCTAGGGGGGGACCCGGGGAGCTGTTTTTT
NA	TRBV6-5	NA	TRBJ2-5	CASSYRLVTPGETQYF	TGTGCCAGCAGTTACCGACTAGTGACTCCCGGGGAGACCCAGTACTTC
few	TRBV20-1	TRBD1	TRBJ1-5	CSATQGAYDQPQHF	TGCAGTGCAACACAGGGGGCTTACGATCAGCCCCAGCATTTT
once	TRBV12-3/TRBV12-4	TRBD2	TRBJ2-5	CASSATPGLSLPWAQYF	TGTGCCAGCAGTGCAACGCCGGGACTATCTCTCCCGTGGGCCCAGTACTTC
NA	TRBV7-3	NA	TRBJ1-1	CASSSEGGRMGNTEAFF	TGTGCCAGCAGCTCTGAAGGAGGGAGAATGGGGAACACTGAAGCTTTCTTT
many	TRBV20-1	NA	TRBJ2-3	CSASHGRLTDTQYF	TGCAGTGCTAGCCACGGACGGCTCACAGATACGCAGTATTTT
once	TRBV7-9	TRBD2	TRBJ2-7	CASSDSSGGSYEQYF	TGTGCCAGCAGCGACTCTAGCGGGGGCTCCTACGAGCAGTACTTC
few	TRBV28	NA	TRBJ1-1	CASSTATAEAFF	TGTGCCAGCAGTACCGCCACGGCTGAAGCTTTCTTT
few	TRBV6-5	NA	TRBJ1-1	CASSYRAMNTEAFF	TGTGCCAGCAGTTACAGGGCCATGAACACTGAAGCTTTCTTT
many	TRBV24-1	NA	TRBJ2-1	CATSERGNEQFF	TGTGCCACCAGTGAGAGGGGGAATGAGCAGTTCTTC
few	TRBV12-3/TRBV12-4	NA	TRBJ1-6	CASSLTAGSPLHF	TGTGCCAGCAGTTTAACAGCTGGGTCACCCCTCCACTTT
few	TRBV20-1	NA	TRBJ1-4	CSARDRAAANEKLFF	TGCAGTGCTAGAGACAGGGCGGCAGCTAATGAAAAACTGTTTTTT
few	TRBV20-1	NA	TRBJ2-1	CSPRRFEQFF	TGCAGCCCCCGTCGGTTTGAGCAGTTCTTC
NA	TRBV7-6	NA	TRBJ2-1	CASSLKWGAYNEQFF	TGTGCCAGCAGCTTAAAGTGGGGGGCCTACAATGAGCAGTTCTTC
few	TRBV12-3/TRBV12-4	NA	TRBJ2-7	CASSNQGDRYEQYF	TGTGCCAGCAGCAATCAAGGGGACCGCTACGAGCAGTACTTC
NA	TRBV25-1	NA	TRBJ1-2	CASSEGGRYGYTF	TGTGCCAGCAGTGAAGGGGGACGCTATGGCTACACCTTC
few	TRBV5-5	TRBD2	TRBJ2-3	CASSRGGTNTQYF	TGTGCCAGCAGCCGCGGGGGGACAAATACGCAGTATTTT
many	TRBV10-3	NA	TRBJ2-5	CAISENRVQETQYF	TGTGCCATCAGTGAGAACAGGGTCCAAGAGACCCAGTACTTC
NA	TRBV12-3/TRBV12-4	NA	TRBJ1-1	CASRRSRVEPEAFF	TGTGCCAGCAGAAGAAGCCGGGTCGAACCTGAAGCTTTCTTT
NA	TRBV25-1	TRBD1	TRBJ1-2	CASSDPTGAGDYGYTF	TGTGCCAGCAGTGATCCAACAGGGGCGGGGGACTATGGCTACACCTTC
few	TRBV29-1	NA	TRBJ2-3	CSAPQGMGQYF	TGCAGCGCCCCCCAAGGGATGGGGCAGTATTTT
NA	TRBV20-1	NA	TRBJ2-5	CSARDLPRSQETQYF	TGCAGTGCTAGAGATCTGCCCCGGTCCCAAGAGACCCAGTACTTC
many	TRBV12-3/TRBV12-4	NA	TRBJ2-7	CASRAPTGKLSYEQYF	TGTGCCAGCAGGGCGCCCACAGGGAAACTCTCGTACGAGCAGTACTTC
once	TRBV20-1	NA	TRBJ2-3	CSATGTNTDTQYF	TGCAGTGCTACTGGGACGAACACAGATACGCAGTATTTT
many	TRBV7-9	NA	TRBJ2-3	CASSLEGRDTQYF	TGTGCCAGCAGCTTAGAAGGAAGAGATACGCAGTATTTT
many	TRBV5-1	TRBD2	TRBJ2-1	CASSLGGGVYNEQFF	TGCGCCAGCAGCTTGGGCGGGGGGGTGTACAATGAGCAGTTCTTC
NA	TRBV12-3/TRBV12-4	NA	TRBJ1-5	CASTGVNSNQPQHF	TGTGCCAGCACCGGTGTTAATAGCAATCAGCCCCAGCATTTT
many	TRBV5-1	NA	TRBJ1-1	CASSQTEPGTEAFF	TGCGCCAGCAGCCAGACAGAGCCGGGCACTGAAGCTTTCTTT
NA	TRBV15	NA	TRBJ1-5	CATRGINQPQHF	TGTGCCACCCGGGGGATCAATCAGCCCCAGCATTTT
NA	TRBV21-1	NA	TRBJ1-3	CASSTLGSEGTIYF	TGTGCCAGCAGCACCTTAGGGTCCGAAGGCACCATATATTTT
NA	TRBV27	NA	TRBJ1-1	CASSLSIGGRGTEAFF	TGTGCCAGCAGTTTATCGATCGGGGGGCGAGGGACTGAAGCTTTCTTT
NA	TRBV20-1	NA	TRBJ2-7	CSASLSAQGYEQYF	TGCAGTGCTAGTCTCTCGGCGCAGGGCTACGAGCAGTACTTC
many	TRBV20-1	NA	TRBJ2-2	CSARGAGTPNTGELFF	TGCAGTGCTAGAGGGGCCGGGACCCCGAACACCGGGGAGCTGTTTTTT
once	TRBV24-1	TRBD2	TRBJ2-5	CATSDLQTSGVETQYF	TGTGCCACCAGTGATTTGCAGACTAGCGGGGTAGAGACCCAGTACTTC
many	TRBV29-1	NA	TRBJ2-5	CSVASSFVETQYF	TGCAGCGTTGCTAGTTCATTCGTAGAGACCCAGTACTTC
NA	TRBV5-1	NA	TRBJ1-2	CASSFEAPELYGYTF	TGCGCCAGCAGCTTCGAGGCCCCCGAACTCTATGGCTACACCTTC
few	TRBV20-1	TRBD1	TRBJ2-5	CSARVEPTGLQETQYF	TGCAGTGCTAGAGTAGAACCGACAGGGTTACAAGAGACCCAGTACTTC
NA	TRBV27	TRBD1	TRBJ2-5	CASSFSSTGIPETQYF	TGTGCCAGCAGTTTTTCCTCGACAGGGATACCAGAGACCCAGTACTTC
NA	TRBV4-3	NA	TRBJ2-1	CASSQDGHSSYNEQFF	TGCGCCAGCAGCCAAGATGGCCATAGCTCCTACAATGAGCAGTTCTTC
NA	TRBV12-3/TRBV12-4	TRBD1	TRBJ2-3	CASRRTGTGNTDTQYF	TGTGCCAGCAGGCGTACCGGGACAGGGAACACAGATACGCAGTATTTT
few	TRBV5-1	NA	TRBJ2-3	CASSWTAVTSTDTQYF	TGCGCCAGCAGCTGGACAGCGGTGACTAGCACAGATACGCAGTATTTT
few	TRBV4-3	NA	TRBJ2-1	CASSQDVGEYNEQFF	TGCGCCAGCAGCCAAGACGTCGGGGAGTACAATGAGCAGTTCTTC
NA	TRBV20-1	NA	TRBJ2-2	CSARGVLTPNTGELFF	TGCAGTGCTAGAGGCGTTCTTACTCCTAACACCGGGGAGCTGTTTTTT
few	TRBV7-2	TRBD1	TRBJ2-4	CASSSNRDSEAKNIQYF	TGTGCCAGCAGCTCAAACCGGGACAGTGAAGCCAAAAACATTCAGTACTTC
NA	TRBV20-1	NA	TRBJ2-3	CKVFGTDTQYF	TGCAAGGTGTTCGGCACAGATACGCAGTATTTT
few	TRBV20-1	TRBD2	TRBJ2-1	CSARDGTSVYNEQFF	TGCAGTGCTAGAGATGGGACTAGCGTCTACAATGAGCAGTTCTTC
few	TRBV12-3/TRBV12-4	TRBD1	TRBJ2-5	CASSWDRGRELETQYF	TGTGCCAGCAGTTGGGACAGGGGGCGAGAATTGGAGACCCAGTACTTC
NA	TRBV20-1	NA	TRBJ2-3	CSARPGRGYTDTQYF	TGCAGTGCTAGGCCCGGGCGGGGTTACACAGATACGCAGTATTTT
NA	TRBV5-1	NA	TRBJ2-3	CASSPQVSSTDTQYF	TGCGCCAGCAGCCCACAGGTTTCTAGCACAGATACGCAGTATTTT
few	TRBV20-1	NA	TRBJ2-1	CSAREPRGARYNEQFF	TGCAGTGCTAGAGAGCCCCGGGGGGCCAGGTACAATGAGCAGTTCTTC
few	TRBV6-5	TRBD1	TRBJ2-7	CASSRTGSEQYF	TGTGCCAGCAGTCGGACAGGGAGCGAGCAGTACTTC
many	TRBV7-2	TRBD1	TRBJ2-4	CASSLGPKTGGLRTDF	TGTGCCAGCAGCTTAGGTCCCAAGACAGGGGGCCTAAGGACGGACTTC
NA	TRBV7-9	NA	TRBJ1-2	CASSFLENYGYTF	TGTGCCAGCAGCTTCCTCGAGAACTATGGCTACACCTTC
few	TRBV12-3/TRBV12-4	NA	TRBJ2-3	CASHQSIGPRGGIHTDTQYF	TGTGCCAGTCACCAATCCATAGGGCCGAGGGGGGGGATTCACACAGATACGCAGTATTTT